These T cell receptor beta chains were read from a single sample in a study of technical replicates of blood from several donors. Clones were read by immunoSEQ multiplex PCR, and TCRdb kept only the in-frame ones, dropping some. The sample contains 56,000 or so clones, about 94% of which appear only once. Sequencing used PBMCs. These receptors all stem from a human donor in good health. Some clones in this sample may be carry-over from other donors' samples. The CDR3 runs from the conserved cysteine through the conserved F or W. The size field is filled for only some rows; it gives once, few, many or a size class.

len: 15; abundance: once; v_gene: TRBV6-4; CDR3aa: CASRGREHGAYEQYF
len: 14; abundance: .; v_gene: TRBV7-9; CDR3aa: CASSYSGGPEEQYF
len: 12; abundance: once; v_gene: TRBV7-9; CDR3aa: CASSYTAETQYF
len: 17; abundance: .; v_gene: TRBV5-4; CDR3aa: CASSSGGGQRSGNTIYF
len: 14; abundance: .; v_gene: TRBV27; CDR3aa: CASSPRIHTDTQYF
len: 11; abundance: .; v_gene: TRBV20-1; CDR3aa: CSAGRFGELFF
len: 13; abundance: .; v_gene: TRBV29-1; CDR3aa: CSVGTSGSYEQYF
len: 20; abundance: .; v_gene: TRBV5-1; CDR3aa: CASSLGTSGASYSGANVLTF
len: 16; abundance: .; v_gene: TRBV4-3; CDR3aa: CASSQVSRTEYYGYTF
len: 15; abundance: .; v_gene: TRBV4-2; CDR3aa: CASSQEVGRSPEQYF
len: 16; abundance: .; v_gene: TRBV6-1; CDR3aa: CASSEYSGGSTDTQYF
len: 16; abundance: once; v_gene: TRBV7-7; CDR3aa: CASSLGGLAGVDTQYF
len: 13; abundance: .; v_gene: TRBV30; CDR3aa: CAWDSGSAGELFF